This T cell receptor (beta chain) was documented in a study of cytomegalovirus exposure and HLA in healthy donors. The PCR was carried out with 60 Vbeta primers and 13 Jbeta primers. Produced via immunoSEQ multiplex PCR; TCRdb's table is partial and in-frame only. The sample holds about 96,000 clones, approximately 74% seen once. Looked up from germline, CDR1 is LGHNA and CDR2 is YNFKEQ. The CDR3 is made up of 15 amino acids. Trimming left V 0 bases short and J 5 bases short, with 13 bases between. This TCR came from a female donor in good health and CMV-seropositive. V usage is TRBV4-2 and J usage is TRBJ1-1; no definite D call. Sequencing was done on a sample of PBMCs. The CDR3 loop reads CASSQDVRGGTEAFF. CDR3 sequence (DNA): TGTGCCAGCAGCCAAGACGTTCGGGGAGGGACTGAAGCTTTCTTT.